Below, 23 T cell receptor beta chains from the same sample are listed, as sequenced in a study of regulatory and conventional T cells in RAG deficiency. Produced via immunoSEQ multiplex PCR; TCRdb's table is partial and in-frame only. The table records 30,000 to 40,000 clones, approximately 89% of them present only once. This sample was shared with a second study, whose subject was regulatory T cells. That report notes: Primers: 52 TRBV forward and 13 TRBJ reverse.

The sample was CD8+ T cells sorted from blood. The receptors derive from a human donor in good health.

DNA for the CDR3: TGTGCCTGGAGTGTAATAGCCCCCGGGGAGCTGTTTTTT. Protein product: CAWSVIAPGELFF. The chain carries TRBV30 and TRBJ2-2; D call uncertain. Germline CDR1 reads GTSNPN; CDR2 reads SVGIG (reference sequence). Trimming took off 0 bases at V and 6 bases at J, with 8 bases between the two ends. The CDR3 is 13 amino acids. Complete variable domain (other parts from reference TRBV30 and TRBJ2-2): SQTIHQWPATLVQPVGSPLSLECTVEGTSNPNLYWYRQAAGRGLQLLFYSVGIGQISSEVPQNLSASRPQDRQFILSSKKLLLSDSGFYLCAWSVIAPGELFFGEGSRLTVL.

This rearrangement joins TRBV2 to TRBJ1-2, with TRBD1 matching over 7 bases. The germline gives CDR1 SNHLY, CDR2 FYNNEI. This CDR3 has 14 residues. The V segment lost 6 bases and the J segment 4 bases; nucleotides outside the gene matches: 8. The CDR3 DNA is TGTGCCAGCAGAATGCGGACAGGAACCTATGGCTACACCTTC. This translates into CASRMRTGTYGYTF.

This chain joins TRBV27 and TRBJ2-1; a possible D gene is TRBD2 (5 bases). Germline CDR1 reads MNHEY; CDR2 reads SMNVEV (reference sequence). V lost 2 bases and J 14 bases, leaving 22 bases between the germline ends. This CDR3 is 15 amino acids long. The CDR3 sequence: CASSLEGSRFNLEFF. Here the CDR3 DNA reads TGTGCCAGCAGTTTAGAGGGTTCCCGATTTAACCTAGAGTTCTTC.

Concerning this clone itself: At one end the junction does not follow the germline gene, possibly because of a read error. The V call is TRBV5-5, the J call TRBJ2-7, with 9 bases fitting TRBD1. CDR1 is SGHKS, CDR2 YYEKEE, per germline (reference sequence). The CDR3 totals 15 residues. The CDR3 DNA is TGTGCCAGCAGTTTGGGGACAGGGATCTCCTACGAGCAGTACTTC. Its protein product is CASSLGTGISYEQYF.

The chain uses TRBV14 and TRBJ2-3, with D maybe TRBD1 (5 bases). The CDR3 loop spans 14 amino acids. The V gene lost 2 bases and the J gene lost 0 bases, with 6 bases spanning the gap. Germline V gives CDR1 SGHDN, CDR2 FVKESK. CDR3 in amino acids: CASSQQGSTDTQYF. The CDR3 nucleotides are TGTGCCAGCAGCCAACAGGGAAGCACAGATACGCAGTATTTT. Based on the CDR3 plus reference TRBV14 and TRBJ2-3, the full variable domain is EAGVTQFPSHSVIEKGQTVTLRCDPISGHDNLYWYRRVMGKEIKFLLHFVKESKQDESGMPNNRFLAERTGGTYSTLKVQPAELEDSGVYFCASSQQGSTDTQYFGPGTRLTVL.

The CDR3 bases are TGTGCCATCAGTGAACCGACTAGCGGGGCGGCAGATACGCAGTATTTT. Residues: CAISEPTSGAADTQYF. The V and J genes are TRBV10-3 and TRBJ2-3; TRBD2 matches 11 bases. The CDR3 has 16 amino acids. V lost 3 bases and J lost 4; bases outside the gene matches: 6. CDR1 and CDR2 from the germline V gene are ENHRY and SYGVKD.

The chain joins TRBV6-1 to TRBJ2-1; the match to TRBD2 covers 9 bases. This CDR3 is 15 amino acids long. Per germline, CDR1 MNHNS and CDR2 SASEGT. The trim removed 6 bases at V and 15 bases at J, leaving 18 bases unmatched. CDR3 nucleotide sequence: TGTGCCAGCAGACAGGTGCTAGCGGGATACCAACCGGGGTTCTTC. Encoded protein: CASRQVLAGYQPGFF.

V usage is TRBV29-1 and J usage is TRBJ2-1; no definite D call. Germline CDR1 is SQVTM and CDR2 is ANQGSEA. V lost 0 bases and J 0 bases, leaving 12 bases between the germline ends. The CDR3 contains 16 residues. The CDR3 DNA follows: TGCAGCGTTGAAGATCCGAAGATTAGCTCCTACAATGAGCAGTTCTTC. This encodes CSVEDPKISSYNEQFF.

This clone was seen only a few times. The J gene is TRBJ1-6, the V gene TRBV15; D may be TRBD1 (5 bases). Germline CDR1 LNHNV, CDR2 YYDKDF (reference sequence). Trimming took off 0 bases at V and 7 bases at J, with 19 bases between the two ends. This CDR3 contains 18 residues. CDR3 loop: CATSREVVVRDGNSPLHF. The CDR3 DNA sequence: TGTGCCACCAGCAGAGAAGTCGTCGTCCGGGACGGAAATTCACCCCTCCACTTT.

CDR3 sequence: CASSPILGTGETQYF. CDR3 nucleotide sequence: TGCGCCAGCAGCCCGATTCTCGGAACCGGGGAGACCCAGTACTTC. The chain uses TRBV4-1 and TRBJ2-5; D ambiguous. V was shortened by 4 bases and J by 5 bases, with 17 bases between the two germline ends. The V gene's germline CDR1 is MGHRA and CDR2 YSYEKL. This CDR3 is 15 amino acids long.

The CDR3 region is CSVGQSSYEQYF. The CDR3 nucleotides are TGCAGCGTTGGACAGAGCTCCTACGAGCAGTACTTC. J is TRBJ2-7 and V is TRBV29-1, with a tentative D call TRBD1 (5 bases). Trimming removed 4 bases from V and 0 bases from J, with 7 bases in between. From germline, CDR1 is SQVTM and CDR2 ANQGSEA. This CDR3 region has 12 residues.

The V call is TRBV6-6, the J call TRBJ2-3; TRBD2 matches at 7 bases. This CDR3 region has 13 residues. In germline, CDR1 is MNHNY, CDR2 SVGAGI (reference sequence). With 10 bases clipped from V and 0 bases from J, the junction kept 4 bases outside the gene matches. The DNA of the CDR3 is TGTGCCATTTCTAGCGGTAGCACAGATACGCAGTATTTT. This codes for CAISSGSTDTQYF.

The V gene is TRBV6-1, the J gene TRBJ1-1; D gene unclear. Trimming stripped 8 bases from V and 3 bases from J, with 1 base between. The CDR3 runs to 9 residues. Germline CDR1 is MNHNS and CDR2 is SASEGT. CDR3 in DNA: TGTGCCAGCGACACTGAAGCTTTCTTT. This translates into CASDTEAFF.

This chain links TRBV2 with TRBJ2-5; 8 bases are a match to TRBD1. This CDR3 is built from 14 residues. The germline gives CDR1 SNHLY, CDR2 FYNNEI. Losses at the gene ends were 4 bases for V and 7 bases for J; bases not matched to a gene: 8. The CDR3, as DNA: TGTGCCAGCAGTGTAGGCAGGGGGCACGGGACCCAGTACTTC. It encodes CASSVGRGHGTQYF.

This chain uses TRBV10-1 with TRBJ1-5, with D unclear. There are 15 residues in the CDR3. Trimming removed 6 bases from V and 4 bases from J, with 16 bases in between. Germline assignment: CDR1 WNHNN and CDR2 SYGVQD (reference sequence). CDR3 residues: CASSSDRAANQPQHF. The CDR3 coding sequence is TGCGCCAGCAGCTCAGACCGGGCTGCTAATCAGCCCCAGCATTTT.

This chain's CDR3 is CASGGVQPYNEQFF. Written as DNA, the CDR3 is TGTGCCAGCGGGGGGGTCCAACCCTACAATGAGCAGTTCTTC. The chain links TRBV6-6 to TRBJ2-1; 7 nucleotides agree with TRBD2. Germline V gene lookup returns CDR1 MNHNY and CDR2 SVGAGI (reference sequence). V lost 8 bases and J lost 2; bases outside the gene matches: 6. This CDR3 has 14 residues.

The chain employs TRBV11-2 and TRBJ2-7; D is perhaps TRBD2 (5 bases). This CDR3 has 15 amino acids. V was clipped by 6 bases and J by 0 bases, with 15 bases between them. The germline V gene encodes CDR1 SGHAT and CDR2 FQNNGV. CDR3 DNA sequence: TGTGCCAGCAGACTAGGGTCTAGCAGCTCCTACGAGCAGTACTTC. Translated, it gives CASRLGSSSSYEQYF.

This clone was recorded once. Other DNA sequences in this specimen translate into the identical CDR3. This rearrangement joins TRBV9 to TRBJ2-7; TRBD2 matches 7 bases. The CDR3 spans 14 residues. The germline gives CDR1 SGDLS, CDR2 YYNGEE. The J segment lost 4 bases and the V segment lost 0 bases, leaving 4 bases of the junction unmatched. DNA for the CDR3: TGTGCCAGCAGCGTAGCGGGGGGAGATTACGAGCAGTACTTC. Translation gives CASSVAGGDYEQYF.

The CDR3 nucleotides are TGTGCCAGTAGCCTTAGCGGGAGTACCTACAATGAGCAGTTCTTC. This encodes CASSLSGSTYNEQFF. The chain uses TRBV27 and TRBJ2-1, with 9 bases matching TRBD2. Looked up from germline, CDR1 is MNHEY and CDR2 is SMNVEV (reference sequence). J gave up 2 bases and V 9 bases, and 8 bases lay outside the gene matches. The CDR3 spans 15 residues.

Here the CDR3 DNA reads TGCGCCAGCAGCTTGGGGCAGGAACAGTTCTTC. This encodes CASSLGQEQFF. This chain links TRBV5-1 with TRBJ2-1; D not certain. This CDR3 has 11 residues. CDR1 SGHRS and CDR2 YFSETQ come from the germline V gene. Deletions cut 0 bases from V and 13 bases from J, with 8 bases between.

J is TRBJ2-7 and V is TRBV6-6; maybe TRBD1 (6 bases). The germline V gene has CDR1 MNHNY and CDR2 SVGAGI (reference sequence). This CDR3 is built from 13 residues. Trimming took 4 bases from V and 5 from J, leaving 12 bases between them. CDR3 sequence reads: CASSSTGTNEQYF. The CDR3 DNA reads TGTGCCAGCAGTTCCACCGGGACAAACGAGCAGTACTTC.

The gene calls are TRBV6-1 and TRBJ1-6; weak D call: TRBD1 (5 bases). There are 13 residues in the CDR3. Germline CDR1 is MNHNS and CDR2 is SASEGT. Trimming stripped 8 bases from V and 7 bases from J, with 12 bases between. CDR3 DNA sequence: TGTGCCAGCCAGGGTTTTCTGAATTCACCCCTCCACTTT. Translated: CASQGFLNSPLHF.

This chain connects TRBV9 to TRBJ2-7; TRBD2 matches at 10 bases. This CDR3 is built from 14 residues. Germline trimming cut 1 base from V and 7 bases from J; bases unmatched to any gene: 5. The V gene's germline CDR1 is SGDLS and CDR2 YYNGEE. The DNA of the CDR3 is TGTGCCAGCAGCGTAATGAGCGGGAGGGGTGAGCAGTACTTC. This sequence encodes CASSVMSGRGEQYF.